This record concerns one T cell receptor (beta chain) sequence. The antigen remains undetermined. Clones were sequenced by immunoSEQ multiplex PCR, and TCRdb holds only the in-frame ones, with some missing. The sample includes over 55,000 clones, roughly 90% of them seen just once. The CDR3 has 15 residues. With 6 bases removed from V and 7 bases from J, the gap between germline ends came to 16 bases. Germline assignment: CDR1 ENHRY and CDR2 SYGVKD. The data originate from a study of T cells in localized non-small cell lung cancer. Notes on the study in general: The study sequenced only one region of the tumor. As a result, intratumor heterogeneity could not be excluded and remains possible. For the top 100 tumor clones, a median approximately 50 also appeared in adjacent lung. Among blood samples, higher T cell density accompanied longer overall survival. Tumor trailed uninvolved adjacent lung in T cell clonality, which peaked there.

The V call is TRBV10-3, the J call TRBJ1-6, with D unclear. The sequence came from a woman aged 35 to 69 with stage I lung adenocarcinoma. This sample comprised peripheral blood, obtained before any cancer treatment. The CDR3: CAIREGAITNSPLHF. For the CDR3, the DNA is TGTGCCATCAGGGAGGGCGCTATTACGAATTCACCCCTCCACTTT.